This T cell receptor (beta chain) was retrieved from a study of blood T cell repertoires in COVID-19. As for the study in general: The United States, Italy and Spain provided the acute and convalescent COVID-19 samples. The cDNA or gDNA used as material had been derived from T cells, B-cell-depleted T cells, or PBMCs.

Germline lookup yields CDR1 MGHDK and CDR2 SYGVNS. Trimming shortened V by 0 bases and J by 2 bases, and 13 bases separated the two germline ends. The CDR3 has 16 amino acids. Original processing methods: How many nucleated cells were present was estimated from reference gene primer amplification. TCRdb's table, derived via immunoSEQ multiplex PCR, lists solely in-frame clones and lacks some. The V and J calls and the clone size are those of that table, but D and trimming were determined from the DNA. The table shows about 400,000 clones, with about 85% occurring only once. The sample consisted of PBMCs or T cells enriched from blood (not recorded which). This chain uses TRBV25-1 with TRBJ1-2, with D possibly matching TRBD1 (6 bases). This receptor was identified in a woman between 18 and 30 years old with acute COVID-19. The CDR3 region is CASSEYKGQGNYGYTF. The CDR3 DNA is TGTGCCAGCAGTGAATATAAAGGCCAGGGGAACTATGGCTACACCTTC.